The sample holds a few counts of the clone carrying this T cell receptor (beta chain). The target antigen is unknown. The data were taken from a study of T-cell reconstitution after alpha-beta-depleted transplantation in children. Study-wide results and caveats: At the one-year point after transplant, T-cell counts and TCRbeta diversity were found to come mostly from T cells that had been newly produced. Two months or so post-transplant, alpha-beta T cells reportedly derived from several hundred expanded graft clones. The high TCRbeta diversity at day 60 in some patients came from surviving recipient T cells and thymic progenitors.

Library preparation (for TCRbeta) was performed with unique molecular identifiers. TCRdb called the PCR reads again in MiXCR, with one record for every CDR3 protein. The sample yields 250,000 to 400,000 distinct CDR3 sequences, approximately 20% seen once. CDR3 length: 16 residues. Germline trimming cut 1 base from V and 7 bases from J; bases unmatched to any gene: 11. Germline CDR1 reads SGHAT; CDR2 reads FQDESV (reference sequence). This sequence was found in a male patient aged 10-17 years who had a stem cell transplant for acute lymphoblastic leukemia, so the T cells may come from the graft donor. Here the sequenced sample was PBMCs, mostly from graft donor cells, taken 180 days after TCRalphabeta/CD19-depleted stem cell transplant. This rearrangement joins TRBV11-1 to TRBJ2-3, with TRBD2 matching 7 bases. Here the CDR3 reads CASSLGVGGPINTQYF. CDR3 coding DNA: TGTGCCAGCAGCTTAGGCGTGGGAGGGCCAATAAATACGCAGTATTTT. Supplemented by reference TRBV11-1 and TRBJ2-3, the full variable domain reads EAEVAQSPRYKITEKSQAVAFWCDPISGHATLYWYRQILGQGPELLVQFQDESVVDDSQLPKDRFSAERLKGVDSTLKIQPAELGDSAMYLCASSLGVGGPINTQYFGPGTRLTVL.